This paragraph reports one T cell receptor beta chain. This sample stems from a study of control samples from healthy donors and cancer patients. Sequenced by immunoSEQ multiplex PCR; TCRdb stores in-frame clones only, minus some. Found here are some 150,000 clones, approximately 94% of them singletons; the top ten hold around 15%. Germline CDR1 reads SGDLS; CDR2 reads YYNGEE. The CDR3 consists of 15 residues. Trimming took 6 bases from V and 3 from J, leaving 18 bases between them. V usage is TRBV9 and J usage is TRBJ2-5; possibly TRBD2 for D (5 bases). This receptor was obtained from a man between 60 and 75 years old with colorectal cancer. Sequencing was carried out using PBMCs. The CDR3 sequence: CASTGGVGFEETQYF. The CDR3 DNA sequence: TGTGCCAGCACCGGAGGCGTAGGATTCGAAGAGACCCAGTACTTC.